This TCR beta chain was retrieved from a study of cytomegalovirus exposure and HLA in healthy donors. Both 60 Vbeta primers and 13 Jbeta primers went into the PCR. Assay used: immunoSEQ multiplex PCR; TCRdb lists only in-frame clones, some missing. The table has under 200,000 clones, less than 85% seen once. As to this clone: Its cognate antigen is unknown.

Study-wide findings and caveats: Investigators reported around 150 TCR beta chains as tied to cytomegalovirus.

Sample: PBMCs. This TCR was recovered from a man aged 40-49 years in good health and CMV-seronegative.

The CDR3 is CASSYMGRGTEAFF. CDR3 nucleotide sequence: TGTGCCAGCAGTTACATGGGCCGCGGGACTGAAGCTTTCTTT. This chain joins TRBV6-5 and TRBJ1-1; D gene uncertain. The length of the CDR3 is 14 residues. V gave up 2 bases and J gave up 5 bases, with 12 bases separating them. Germline lookup yields CDR1 MNHEY and CDR2 SVGAGI.